This T cell receptor beta chain came from a study of breast tumors, draining lymph nodes, adjacent tissues. Whole-study results and caveats: Most tumor T cells seemingly derive from lymph node, then expand in tumor. Tumors had less TCR diversity than lymph nodes, more than nontumor tissue.

TCRdb recomputed calls from the multiplex PCR reads with MiXCR, one row per CDR3 protein. Among under 85,000 distinct CDR3 sequences listed, roughly a fifth were seen once. Samples came from axillary lymph nodes draining the breast cancer. V lost 3 bases and J lost 2; bases outside the gene matches: 2. This CDR3 is built from 15 residues. Germline loops: CDR1 DFQATT, CDR2 SNEGSKA (reference sequence). In this sample, this clonotype turned up many times. Its antigen is not known. The chain recombines TRBV20-1 with TRBJ2-3, with 13 bases identical to TRBD2. Sequenced sample: axillary lymph node tissue. This clonotype originated in a female donor with breast cancer. Some clones in this sample may be carry-over from other donors' samples. The CDR3 nucleotides read TGCAGTGCTAGTGGGACTAGCGGGACCACAGATACGCAGTATTTT. Translation: CSASGTSGTTDTQYF.